This T cell receptor (beta chain) was sequenced for a study of response to subunit inactivated influenza vaccine. Study-level points and caveats: Each seasonal influenza vaccination recruits few new T cells, the authors suggested.

On this clonotype itself: Its antigen is as yet unknown.

The CDR3 is 17 residues long. The germline gives CDR1 MNHEY, CDR2 SVGAGI. V was cut by 2 bases and J by 1 base, with 17 bases left in between. In TCRdb, the RT-PCR reads were re-called with MiXCR into one record per CDR3 protein. The sample records 500,000 or so distinct CDR3 sequences, about a tenth being singletons. The origin of this receptor is a man aged 50-59 years who received an inactivated influenza vaccine. This chain joins TRBV6-5 and TRBJ2-5; possible D gene TRBD1, 6 bases. This specimen consisted of PBMCs from blood, obtained 40 to 50 days after vaccination. The CDR3 sequence: CASSYRPPRGSQETQYF. CDR3 coding DNA: TGTGCCAGCAGTTACCGACCTCCAAGGGGGTCCCAAGAGACCCAGTACTTC.